The 12 T cell receptor beta chains in this list originate from one sample, sequenced in a study of CD8 T cells in ankylosing spondylitis. Study outcomes and limitations: One TCR beta motif, made up of under ten highly homologous variants, appeared characteristic of ankylosing spondylitis blood.

One entry per CDR3 protein results from TCRdb running MiXCR on the 5' RACE reads. The profile shows more than 650,000 distinct CDR3 sequences, 12% of them singletons. These receptors' targets are unknown. Source material: blood, either unsorted or a sorted T cell fraction (not recorded which). The source of these receptors is a male donor with ankylosing spondylitis.

This clonotype has just a few counts. The chain is built from TRBV20-1 and TRBJ1-2; TRBD1 is a possible D gene (6 bases). Germline loops: CDR1 DFQATT, CDR2 SNEGSKA (reference sequence). The CDR3 extends over 13 amino acids. Trimming took 6 bases from V and 3 from J, leaving 14 bases between them. CDR3 nucleotide sequence: TGCAGTGCGGAGAGGGACACCTACTATGGCTACACCTTC. As protein: CSAERDTYYGYTF.

This clonotype was recorded many times. This chain links TRBV29-1 with TRBJ2-5, with 8 bases that match TRBD1. The CDR3 totals 13 residues. Trimming took 4 bases from V and 5 from J; bases not matched to a gene: 6. CDR1 and CDR2 from the germline V gene are SQVTM and ANQGSEA. The CDR3 sequence: CSVVGTGRETQYF. Written as DNA, the CDR3 is TGCAGCGTTGTCGGGACAGGCAGGGAGACCCAGTACTTC.

The table lists this clonotype with a few counts. The chain recombines TRBV12-3 or TRBV12-4 with TRBJ1-4; no clear D gene. The CDR3 has 14 amino acids. V lost 6 bases and J lost 8, with 16 bases in between. CDR3 DNA: TGTGCCAGCAGGCTCGGACGGGAGGTAGAAAAACTGTTTTTT. This codes for CASRLGREVEKLFF.

This clonotype was counted between two and nine times. The chain employs TRBV7-2 and TRBJ1-5; TRBD1 is a possible D gene (5 bases). Germline CDR1 and CDR2: SGHTA and FQGNSA. The ends were cut back, 0 bases at V and 5 bases at J, with 11 bases in the middle. This CDR3 contains 15 residues. In nucleotides, the CDR3 is TGTGCCAGCAGCTTAGCCAGGGAGCCCCATCAGCCCCAGCATTTT. Translation gives CASSLAREPHQPQHF.

This clonotype has just a few counts. The rearrangement uses TRBV24-1 and TRBJ2-1; TRBD1 is a possible D gene (5 bases). Between the trimmed V and J ends, which lost 8 bases and 4 bases, there was a span of 11 bases. Germline lookup yields CDR1 KGHDR and CDR2 SFDVKD. The CDR3 length is 13 residues. In DNA form, the CDR3 reads TGTGCCACCACCAAAGGGGCTTACAATGAGCAGTTCTTC. This sequence encodes CATTKGAYNEQFF.

This clonotype was observed a few times. The DNA for the CDR3 is TGCAGTGCTGTTCTTTATTATCATGCCAGGGGAGAATTCTATGGCTACACCTTC. This gives the protein CSAVLYYHARGEFYGYTF. The chain has TRBV20-1 and TRBJ1-2, with D perhaps TRBD1 (6 bases). CDR1 is DFQATT, CDR2 SNEGSKA, per germline (reference sequence). Trimming shortened V by 5 bases and J by 4 bases, and 29 bases separated the two germline ends. The CDR3 runs to 18 residues.

This clonotype appeared many times. The chain recombines TRBV5-1 with TRBJ2-1; a weak D match, TRBD1 (5 bases). The germline gives CDR1 SGHRS, CDR2 YFSETQ. This CDR3 contains 16 residues. The ends were cut back, 3 bases at V and 6 bases at J, with 19 bases in the middle. The CDR3 is CASSSDPAGAGNEQFF. CDR3 nucleotides: TGCGCCAGCAGCTCCGATCCGGCTGGGGCTGGCAATGAGCAGTTCTTC.

A few counts support this clonotype. This chain links TRBV20-1 with TRBJ2-1; tentatively, D is TRBD1 or TRBD2 (5 bases each). This CDR3 is built from 11 residues. CDR1 and CDR2 from the germline V gene are DFQATT and SNEGSKA (reference sequence). V dropped 3 bases and J dropped 9 bases, with 9 bases sitting between them. For the CDR3, the DNA is TGCAGTGCTAGGCACGGGGCTGAGCAGTTCTTC. It yields the protein CSARHGAEQFF.

This chain connects TRBV20-1 to TRBJ1-5; 8 nucleotides align to TRBD1. Unmatched junction bases numbered 9, after V lost 5 bases and J lost 6 bases. The CDR3 totals 14 residues. Germline CDR1 and CDR2: DFQATT and SNEGSKA (reference sequence). For the CDR3, the DNA is TGCAGTGCTCAATCCGGGACAGGAATTCAGCCCCAGCATTTT. Its protein is CSAQSGTGIQPQHF.

This clonotype has only a few counts. The gene calls are TRBV11-2 and TRBJ1-6; no clear D. This CDR3 is 18 amino acids long. CDR1 is SGHAT, CDR2 FQNNGV, per germline. Between the trimmed V and J ends, which lost 1 base and 0 bases, there was a span of 13 bases. The DNA for the CDR3 is TGTGCCAGCAGCTTAGTAGGTGTCCGAAGCTCCTATAATTCACCCCTCCACTTT. Translation gives CASSLVGVRSSYNSPLHF.

J is TRBJ1-1 and V is TRBV7-8; 7 bases align to TRBD1. After removal of 5 bases from V and 6 bases from J, the junction contained 6 bases not matched to a gene. The CDR3 has 13 residues. CDR1 and CDR2 from the germline V gene are SGHVS and FQNEAQ. CDR3 nucleotides: TGTGCCAGCAGCAAAGGGGGCGACGCTGAAGCTTTCTTT. Residues: CASSKGGDAEAFF.

J is TRBJ2-1 and V is TRBV7-9; 7 nucleotides line up with TRBD2. Germline V gene lookup returns CDR1 SEHNR and CDR2 FQNEAQ (reference sequence). The CDR3 is made up of 17 amino acids. V was clipped by 1 base and J by 0 bases; unmatched bases: 6. The CDR3 region is CASSLVASGGSYNEQFF. CDR3 nucleotide sequence: TGTGCCAGCAGCTTAGTGGCTAGCGGAGGCTCCTACAATGAGCAGTTCTTC.